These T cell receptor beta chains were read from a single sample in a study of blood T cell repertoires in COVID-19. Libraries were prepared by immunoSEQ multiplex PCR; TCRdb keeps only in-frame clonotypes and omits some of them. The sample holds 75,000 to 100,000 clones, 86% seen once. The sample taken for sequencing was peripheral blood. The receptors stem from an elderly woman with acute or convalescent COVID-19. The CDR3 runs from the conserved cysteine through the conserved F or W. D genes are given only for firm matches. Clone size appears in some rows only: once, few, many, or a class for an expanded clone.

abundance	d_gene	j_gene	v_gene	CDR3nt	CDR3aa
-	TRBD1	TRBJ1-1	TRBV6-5	TGTGCCAGCATTCCGGGACAGAGAATGAACACTGAAGCTTTCTTT	CASIPGQRMNTEAFF
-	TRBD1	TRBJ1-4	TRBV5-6	TGTGCCAGCAGCTACCGCCGAAGGACAGGGGGTGGAAAACTGTTTTTT	CASSYRRRTGGGKLFF
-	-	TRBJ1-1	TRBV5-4	TGTGCCAGCAGCTCAGGGAAGAACACTGAAGCTTTCTTT	CASSSGKNTEAFF
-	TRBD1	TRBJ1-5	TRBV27	TGTGCCACTAAGAGGACAGGGAATCAGCCCCAGCATTTT	CATKRTGNQPQHF
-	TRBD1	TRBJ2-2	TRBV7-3	TGTGCCAGCAGCTTAACCCGCGACAGGGGGGCCACCGGGGAGCTGTTTTTT	CASSLTRDRGATGELFF
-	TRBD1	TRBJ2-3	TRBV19	TGTGCCAGTAGTATAGTGGTTCAGGGACAGCTCGTTTCTCCGCAGTATTTT	CASSIVVQGQLVSPQYF
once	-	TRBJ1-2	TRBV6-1	TGTGCCAGCAGTGAACGGGTGGCGGGGGCGAGCTATGGCTACACCTTC	CASSERVAGASYGYTF
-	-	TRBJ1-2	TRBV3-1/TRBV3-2	TGTGCCAGCAGCCACGAACAGGGATCCTATGGCTACACCTTC	CASSHEQGSYGYTF
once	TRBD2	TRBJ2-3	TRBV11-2	TGTGCCAGCAGCCCCTTAGCGGGGAAAACAGATACGCAGTATTTT	CASSPLAGKTDTQYF
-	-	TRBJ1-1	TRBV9	TGTGCCAGCAGCCTTACACCGAACACTGAAGCTTTCTTT	CASSLTPNTEAFF
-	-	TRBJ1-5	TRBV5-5	TGTGCCAGCAGCTTAACGGACTGGAGAAATAGCAATCAGCCCCAGCATTTT	CASSLTDWRNSNQPQHF
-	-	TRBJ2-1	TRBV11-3	TGTGCCAGCAGCTTCCAGGGTCGGCTACTGACCGTTGAGCAGTTCTTC	CASSFQGRLLTVEQFF
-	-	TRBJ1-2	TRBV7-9	TGTGCCAGCAGCCAGGACAGCGGAGGCGTCGATGGCTACACCTTC	CASSQDSGGVDGYTF
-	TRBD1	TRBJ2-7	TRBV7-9	TGTGCCAGCAGCTGGGGACAGAGCTCCTACGAGCAGTACTTC	CASSWGQSSYEQYF
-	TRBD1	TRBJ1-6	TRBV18	TGTGCCAGCTCACCACTGGGACAGGGCCCTAATTCACCCCTCCACTTT	CASSPLGQGPNSPLHF
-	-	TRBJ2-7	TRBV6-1	TGTGCCAGCAGTGAAGATCCACGAGGGTACGAGCAGTACTTC	CASSEDPRGYEQYF
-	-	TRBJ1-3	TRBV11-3	TGTGCCAGCAGCTTAGTAGAAGGAAACACCATATATTTT	CASSLVEGNTIYF
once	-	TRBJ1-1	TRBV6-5	TGTGCCAGCAGTCTCCGGGAGAACACTGAAGCTTTCTTT	CASSLRENTEAFF
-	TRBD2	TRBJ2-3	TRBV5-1	TGCGCCAGCAGCTTGGGGACTAGCGGGGGGACAGATACGCAGTATTTT	CASSLGTSGGTDTQYF
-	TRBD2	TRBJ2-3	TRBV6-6	TGTGCCAGCACGAAGCTAGCGGGGGGGATGACAGATACGCAGTATTTT	CASTKLAGGMTDTQYF
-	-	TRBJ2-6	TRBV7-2	TGTGCCAGCAGCTTAGCGGCAAGCTCTGGGGCCAACGTCCTGACTTTC	CASSLAASSGANVLTF
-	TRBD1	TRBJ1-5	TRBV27	TGTGCCAGCAGTATATATCGGTCAATTCGGGACAGAGGGGATCAGCCCCAGCATTTT	CASSIYRSIRDRGDQPQHF
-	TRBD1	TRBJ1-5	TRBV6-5	TGTGCCAGCGGTCGGGGACAGGGCAATCAGCCCCAGCATTTT	CASGRGQGNQPQHF
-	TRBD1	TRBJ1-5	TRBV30	TGTGCCTGGGACAGGGACAATCAGCCCCAGCATTTT	CAWDRDNQPQHF
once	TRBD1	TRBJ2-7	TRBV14	TGTGCCAGCAGCCGGTGGACAGGGTACGAGCAGTACTTC	CASSRWTGYEQYF
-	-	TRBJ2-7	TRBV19	TGTGCCAGTAGTATTTCAGTCCTAGGCGAGCAGTACTTC	CASSISVLGEQYF
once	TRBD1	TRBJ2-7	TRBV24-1	TGTGCCACCAGTGACTCTGGGACAGGCGAGCAGTACTTC	CATSDSGTGEQYF
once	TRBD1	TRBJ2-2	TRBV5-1	TGCGCCAGCAGCTTGGAAGGGACAGGGGCCGGGGAGCTGTTTTTT	CASSLEGTGAGELFF
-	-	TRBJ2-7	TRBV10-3	TGTGCCGTCTCCGGGACTTACTACGAGCAGTACTTC	CAVSGTYYEQYF
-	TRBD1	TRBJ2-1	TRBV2	TGTGCCAGCAACAGACAGGGAGCCCTGGGGAATGAGCAGTTCTTC	CASNRQGALGNEQFF
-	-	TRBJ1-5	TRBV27	TGTGCCAGCAGTTACAGGATTGGTCAGCCCCAGCATTTT	CASSYRIGQPQHF
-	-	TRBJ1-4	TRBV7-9	TGTGCCAGCAGCTTAGGGAGGGGCATGAATGAAAAACTGTTTTTT	CASSLGRGMNEKLFF
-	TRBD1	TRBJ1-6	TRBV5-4	TGTGCCAGCAGCCAAGGGACAGGGGTCTCACCCCTCCACTTT	CASSQGTGVSPLHF
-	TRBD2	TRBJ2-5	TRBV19	TGTGCCAGTAGTATTATGGCGGGGGGAGAGACCCAGTACTTC	CASSIMAGGETQYF
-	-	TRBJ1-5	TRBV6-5	TGTGCCAGCAGTCCCGACAGCTCCAATCAGCCCCAGCATTTT	CASSPDSSNQPQHF
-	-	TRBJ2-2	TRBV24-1	TGTGCCACCAGTGATTTTCGCCCCTATGCGGAGCTGTTTTTT	CATSDFRPYAELFF
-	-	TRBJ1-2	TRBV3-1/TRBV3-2	TGTGCCAGCAGCATTAGCGGCGGTTCTCTTAGCGGCTACACCTTC	CASSISGGSLSGYTF
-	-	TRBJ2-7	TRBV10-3	TGTGCCATCGGGGCGGATGTCCGGGCCTACGAGCAGTACTTC	CAIGADVRAYEQYF
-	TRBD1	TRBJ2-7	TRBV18	TGTGCCAGCTCACGAGGGACAGGGAGCTCCTACGAGCAGTACTTC	CASSRGTGSSYEQYF
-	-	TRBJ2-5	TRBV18	TGTGCCAGCTCACCAATCCCAGGGGAAGAGACCCAGTACTTC	CASSPIPGEETQYF
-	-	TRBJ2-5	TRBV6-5	TGTGCCAGCAGTTACAGGGGCACGTACCAAGAGACCCAGTACTTC	CASSYRGTYQETQYF
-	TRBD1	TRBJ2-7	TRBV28	TGTGCCAGCAGTTCCTCGGGACAGGGGGCCGACGAGCAGTACTTC	CASSSSGQGADEQYF
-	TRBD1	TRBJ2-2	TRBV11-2	TGTGCCAGCAGCCCCCACTCCGGGACAGGGGGTTCCGGGGAGCTGTTTTTT	CASSPHSGTGGSGELFF
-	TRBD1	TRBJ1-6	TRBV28	TGTGCCAGCACCACAGGGGTTTCACCCCTCCACTTT	CASTTGVSPLHF
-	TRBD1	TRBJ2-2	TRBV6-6	TGTGCCAGCAGTCCAGGGGGCATTGGCACCGGGGAGCTGTTTTTT	CASSPGGIGTGELFF
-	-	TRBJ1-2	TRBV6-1	TGTGCCAGCAGTGAAGGCAGCGACTATGGCTACACCTTC	CASSEGSDYGYTF
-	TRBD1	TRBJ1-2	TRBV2	TGTGCCAGGCGACAGGGGGGTGGAGGCTACACCTTC	CARRQGGGGYTF
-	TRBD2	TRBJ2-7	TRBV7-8	TGTGCCAGCAGCCGGGGGGAGCCGGGGAGGCCTACAGTGCAGTACTTC	CASSRGEPGRPTVQYF
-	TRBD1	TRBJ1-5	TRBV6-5	TGTGCCAGCCGTCTATTCCGGGACAGTAATCAGCCCCAGCATTTT	CASRLFRDSNQPQHF
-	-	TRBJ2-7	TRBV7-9	TGTGCCAGCAGCGCGGGCCCGAACTCCTACGAGCAGTACTTC	CASSAGPNSYEQYF
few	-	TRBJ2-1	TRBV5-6	TGTGCCAGCAGCCTCCAGGGACACCGAGTGAATGAGCAGTTCTTC	CASSLQGHRVNEQFF
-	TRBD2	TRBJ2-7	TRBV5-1	TGCGCCAGCAGCTTGGGGGGGACTAGCCCTGACGAGCAGTACTTC	CASSLGGTSPDEQYF
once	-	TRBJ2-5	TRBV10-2	TGCGCCAGCAGAGAGGTCAGAGAGACCCAGTACTTC	CASREVRETQYF
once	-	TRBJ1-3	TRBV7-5	TGTGCCAGAAAAGGGAGGGAAGTAAGGGGCTCCCGAAACACCATATATTTT	CARKGREVRGSRNTIYF
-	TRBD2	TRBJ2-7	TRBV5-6	TGTGCCAGCAGCCCCGCGGGGGGTAGCGAGCAGTACTTC	CASSPAGGSEQYF